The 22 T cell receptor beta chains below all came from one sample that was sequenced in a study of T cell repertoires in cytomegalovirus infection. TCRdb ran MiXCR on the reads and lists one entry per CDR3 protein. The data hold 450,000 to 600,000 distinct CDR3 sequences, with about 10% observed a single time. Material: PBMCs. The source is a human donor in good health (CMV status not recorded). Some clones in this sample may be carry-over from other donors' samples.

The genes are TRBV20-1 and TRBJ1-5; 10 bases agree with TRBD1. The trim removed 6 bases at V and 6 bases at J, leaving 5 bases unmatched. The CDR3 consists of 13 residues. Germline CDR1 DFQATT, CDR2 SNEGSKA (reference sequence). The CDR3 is CSARQGAVQPQHF. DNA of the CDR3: TGCAGTGCCAGACAGGGGGCGGTTCAGCCCCAGCATTTT.

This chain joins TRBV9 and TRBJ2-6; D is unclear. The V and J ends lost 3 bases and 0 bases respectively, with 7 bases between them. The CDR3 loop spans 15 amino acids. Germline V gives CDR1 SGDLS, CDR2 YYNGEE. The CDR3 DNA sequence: TGTGCCAGCAGCGGGCACAGCTCTGGGGCCAACGTCCTGACTTTC. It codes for CASSGHSSGANVLTF.

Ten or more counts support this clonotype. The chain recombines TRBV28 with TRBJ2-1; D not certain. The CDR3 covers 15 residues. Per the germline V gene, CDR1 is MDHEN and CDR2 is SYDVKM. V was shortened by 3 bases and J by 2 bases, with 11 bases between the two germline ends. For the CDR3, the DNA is TGTGCCAGCAGTTTGCAAGCCCTAGCCTACAATGAGCAGTTCTTC. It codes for CASSLQALAYNEQFF.

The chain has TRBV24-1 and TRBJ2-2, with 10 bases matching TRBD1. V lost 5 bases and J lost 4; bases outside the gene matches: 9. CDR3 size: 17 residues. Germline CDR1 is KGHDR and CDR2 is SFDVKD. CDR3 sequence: CATSVPAGQGGTGELFF. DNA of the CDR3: TGTGCCACCAGTGTTCCTGCCGGACAGGGGGGCACCGGGGAGCTGTTTTTT.

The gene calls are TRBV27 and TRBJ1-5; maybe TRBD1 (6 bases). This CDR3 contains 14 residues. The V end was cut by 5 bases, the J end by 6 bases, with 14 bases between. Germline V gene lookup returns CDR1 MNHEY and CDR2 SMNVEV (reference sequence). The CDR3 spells CASSGGGGLQPQHF. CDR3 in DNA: TGTGCCAGCAGTGGTGGGGGGGGGCTTCAGCCCCAGCATTTT.

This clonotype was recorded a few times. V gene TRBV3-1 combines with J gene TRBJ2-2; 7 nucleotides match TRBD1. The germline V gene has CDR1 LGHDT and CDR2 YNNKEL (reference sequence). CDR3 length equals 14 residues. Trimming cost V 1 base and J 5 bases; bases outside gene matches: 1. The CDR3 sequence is CASSQVQGTGELFF. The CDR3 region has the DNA TGTGCCAGCAGCCAAGTACAGGGGACCGGGGAGCTGTTTTTT.

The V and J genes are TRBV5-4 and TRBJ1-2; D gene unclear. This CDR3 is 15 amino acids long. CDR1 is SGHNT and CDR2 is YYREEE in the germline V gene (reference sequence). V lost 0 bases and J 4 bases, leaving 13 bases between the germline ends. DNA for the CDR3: TGTGCCAGCAGCTTGGACGCGGTCTCTAGCTATGGCTACACCTTC. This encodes CASSLDAVSSYGYTF.

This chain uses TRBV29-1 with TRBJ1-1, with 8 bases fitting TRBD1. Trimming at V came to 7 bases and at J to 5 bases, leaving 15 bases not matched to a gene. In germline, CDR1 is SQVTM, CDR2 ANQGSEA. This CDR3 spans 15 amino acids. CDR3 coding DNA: TGCAGCGCACGGACAGGGTCACGGGGAGTGACTGAAGCTTTCTTT. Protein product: CSARTGSRGVTEAFF.

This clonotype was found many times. CDR3 loop: CASSVGRNQPQHF. CDR3 in DNA: TGTGCCAGCAGCGTCGGACGGAATCAGCCCCAGCATTTT. The chain has TRBV7-2 and TRBJ1-5; the D is unclear. V lost 5 bases, J lost 4 bases, and 9 bases lay in between. Per the germline V gene, CDR1 is SGHTA and CDR2 is FQGNSA. CDR3 length: 13 amino acids.

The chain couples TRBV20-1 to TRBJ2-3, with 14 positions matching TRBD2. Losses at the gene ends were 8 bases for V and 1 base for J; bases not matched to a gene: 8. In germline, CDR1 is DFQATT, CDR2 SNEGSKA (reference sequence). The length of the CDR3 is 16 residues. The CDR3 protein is CSSRLAGGPRTDTQYF. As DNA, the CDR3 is TGCAGTTCCCGACTAGCGGGAGGGCCTCGCACAGATACGCAGTATTTT.

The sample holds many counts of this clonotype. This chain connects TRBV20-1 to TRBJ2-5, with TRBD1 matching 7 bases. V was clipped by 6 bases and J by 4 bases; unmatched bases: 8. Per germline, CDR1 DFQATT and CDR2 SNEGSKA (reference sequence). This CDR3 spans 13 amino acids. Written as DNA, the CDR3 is TGCAGTGCATCCACAGGGGTGGGAGAGACCCAGTACTTC. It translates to CSASTGVGETQYF.

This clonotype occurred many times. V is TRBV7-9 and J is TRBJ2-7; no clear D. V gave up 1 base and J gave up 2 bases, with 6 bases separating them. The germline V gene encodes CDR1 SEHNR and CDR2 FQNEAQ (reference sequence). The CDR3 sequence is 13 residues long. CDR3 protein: CASSLVPAYEQYF. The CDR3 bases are TGTGCCAGCAGCTTAGTTCCCGCCTACGAGCAGTACTTC. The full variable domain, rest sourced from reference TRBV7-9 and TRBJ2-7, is DTGVSQNPRHKITKRGQNVTFRCDPISEHNRLYWYRQTLGQGPEFLTYFQNEAQLEKSRLLSDRFSAERPKGSFSTLEIQRTEQGDSAMYLCASSLVPAYEQYFGPGTRLTVT.

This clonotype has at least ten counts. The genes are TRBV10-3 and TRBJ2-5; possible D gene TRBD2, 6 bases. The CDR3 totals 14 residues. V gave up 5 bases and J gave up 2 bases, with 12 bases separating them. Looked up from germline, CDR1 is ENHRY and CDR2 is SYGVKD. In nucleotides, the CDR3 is TGTGCCATCAGTCGCGGGGAGTCGCAAGAGACCCAGTACTTC. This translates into CAISRGESQETQYF.

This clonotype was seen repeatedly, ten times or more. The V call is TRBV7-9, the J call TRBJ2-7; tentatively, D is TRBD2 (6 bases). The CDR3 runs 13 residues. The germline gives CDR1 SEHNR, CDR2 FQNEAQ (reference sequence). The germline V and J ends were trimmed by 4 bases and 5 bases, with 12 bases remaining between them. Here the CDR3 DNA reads TGTGCCAGCAGCTCCGGACTAAGAGACGAGCAGTACTTC. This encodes CASSSGLRDEQYF.

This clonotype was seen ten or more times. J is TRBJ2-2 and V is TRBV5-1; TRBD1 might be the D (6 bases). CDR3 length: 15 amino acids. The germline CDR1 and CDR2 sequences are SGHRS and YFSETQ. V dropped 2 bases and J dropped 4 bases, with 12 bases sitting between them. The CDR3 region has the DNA TGCGCCAGCAGCTTTATTACAGGGAGCACCGGGGAGCTGTTTTTT. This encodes CASSFITGSTGELFF.

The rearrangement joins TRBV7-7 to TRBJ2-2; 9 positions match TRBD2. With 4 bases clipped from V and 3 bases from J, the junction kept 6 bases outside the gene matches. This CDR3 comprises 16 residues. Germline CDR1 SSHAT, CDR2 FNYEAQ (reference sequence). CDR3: CASSSRSGGYTGELFF. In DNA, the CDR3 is TGTGCCAGCAGCTCCCGTAGCGGGGGTTACACCGGGGAGCTGTTTTTT.

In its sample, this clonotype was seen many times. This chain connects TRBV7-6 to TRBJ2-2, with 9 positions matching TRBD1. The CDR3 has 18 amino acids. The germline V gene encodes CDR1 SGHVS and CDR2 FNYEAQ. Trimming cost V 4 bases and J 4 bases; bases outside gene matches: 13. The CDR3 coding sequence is TGTGCCAGCAGCTACCCATCGTCCGGGACAGGGATCACCGGGGAGCTGTTTTTT. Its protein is CASSYPSSGTGITGELFF.

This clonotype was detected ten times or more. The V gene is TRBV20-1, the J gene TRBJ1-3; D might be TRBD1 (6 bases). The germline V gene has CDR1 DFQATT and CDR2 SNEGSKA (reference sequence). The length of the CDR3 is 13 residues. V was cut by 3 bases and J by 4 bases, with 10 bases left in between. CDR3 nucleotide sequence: TGCAGTGCTAGCCTGGGGGCCGGAAACACCATATATTTT. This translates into CSASLGAGNTIYF.

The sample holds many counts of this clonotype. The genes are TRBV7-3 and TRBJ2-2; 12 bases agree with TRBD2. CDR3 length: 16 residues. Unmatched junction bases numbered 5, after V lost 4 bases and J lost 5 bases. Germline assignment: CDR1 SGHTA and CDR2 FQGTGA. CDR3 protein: CASSSTGTSGTGELFF. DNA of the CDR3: TGTGCCAGCAGCTCTACCGGGACTAGCGGGACCGGGGAGCTGTTTTTT.

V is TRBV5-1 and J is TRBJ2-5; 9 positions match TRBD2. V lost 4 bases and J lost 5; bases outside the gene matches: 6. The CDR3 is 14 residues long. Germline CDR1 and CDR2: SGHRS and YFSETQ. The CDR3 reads CASSPQGLAETQYF. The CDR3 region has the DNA TGCGCCAGCAGCCCCCAAGGACTAGCGGAGACCCAGTACTTC.

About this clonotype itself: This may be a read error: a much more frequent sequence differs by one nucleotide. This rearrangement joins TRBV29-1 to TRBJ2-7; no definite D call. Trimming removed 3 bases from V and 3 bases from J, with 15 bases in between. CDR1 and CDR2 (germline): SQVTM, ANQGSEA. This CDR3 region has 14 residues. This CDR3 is CSVDDPGSGYEQYF. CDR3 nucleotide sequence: TGCAGCGTTGATGATCCGGGCTCGGGCTACGAGCAGTACTTC.

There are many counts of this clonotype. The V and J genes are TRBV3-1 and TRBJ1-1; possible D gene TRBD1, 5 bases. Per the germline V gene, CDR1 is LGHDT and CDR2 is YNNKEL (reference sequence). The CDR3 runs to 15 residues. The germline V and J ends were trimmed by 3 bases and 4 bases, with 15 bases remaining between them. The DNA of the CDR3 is TGTGCCAGCAGCCAGACAGTAGGCGGAAGCACTGAAGCTTTCTTT. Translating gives CASSQTVGGSTEAFF.